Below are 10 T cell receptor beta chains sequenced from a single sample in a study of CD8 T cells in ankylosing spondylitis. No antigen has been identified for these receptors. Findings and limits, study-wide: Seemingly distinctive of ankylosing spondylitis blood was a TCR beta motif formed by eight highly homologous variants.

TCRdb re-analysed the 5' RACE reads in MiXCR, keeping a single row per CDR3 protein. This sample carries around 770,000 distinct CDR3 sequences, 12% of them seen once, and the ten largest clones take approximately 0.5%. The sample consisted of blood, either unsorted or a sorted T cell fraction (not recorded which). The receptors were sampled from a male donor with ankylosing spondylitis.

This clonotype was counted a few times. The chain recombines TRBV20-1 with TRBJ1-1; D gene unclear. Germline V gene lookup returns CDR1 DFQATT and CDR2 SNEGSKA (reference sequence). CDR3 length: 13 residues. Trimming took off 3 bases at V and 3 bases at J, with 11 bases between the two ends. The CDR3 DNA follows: TGCAGTGCTAGTCTGCAGGCGGACACTGAAGCTTTCTTT. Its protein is CSASLQADTEAFF.

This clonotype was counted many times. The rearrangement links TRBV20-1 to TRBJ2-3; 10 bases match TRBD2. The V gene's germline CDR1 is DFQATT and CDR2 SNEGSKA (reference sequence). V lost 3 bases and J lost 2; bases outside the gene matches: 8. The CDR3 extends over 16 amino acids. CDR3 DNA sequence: TGCAGTGCTAGGGGTGCAGCGGGAGGGCCCACAGATACGCAGTATTTT. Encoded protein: CSARGAAGGPTDTQYF.

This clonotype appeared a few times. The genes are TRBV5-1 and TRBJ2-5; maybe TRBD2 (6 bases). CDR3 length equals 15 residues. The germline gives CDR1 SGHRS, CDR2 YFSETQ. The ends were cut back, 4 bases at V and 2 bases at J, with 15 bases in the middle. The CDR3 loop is CASSVDGRSQETQYF. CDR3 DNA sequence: TGCGCCAGCAGCGTCGACGGGAGATCGCAAGAGACCCAGTACTTC.

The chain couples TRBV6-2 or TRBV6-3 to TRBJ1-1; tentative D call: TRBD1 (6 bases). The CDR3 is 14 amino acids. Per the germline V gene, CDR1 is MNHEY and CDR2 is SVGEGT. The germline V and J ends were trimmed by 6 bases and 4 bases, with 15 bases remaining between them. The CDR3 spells CASRRTEKSTEAFF. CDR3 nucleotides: TGTGCCAGCAGGCGGACAGAGAAATCCACTGAAGCTTTCTTT.

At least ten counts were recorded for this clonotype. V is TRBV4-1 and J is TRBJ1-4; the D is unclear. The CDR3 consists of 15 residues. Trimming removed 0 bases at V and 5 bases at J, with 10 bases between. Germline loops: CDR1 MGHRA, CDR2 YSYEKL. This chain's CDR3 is CASSQDRNKNEKLFF. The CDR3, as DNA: TGCGCCAGCAGCCAAGATAGGAATAAGAATGAAAAACTGTTTTTT.

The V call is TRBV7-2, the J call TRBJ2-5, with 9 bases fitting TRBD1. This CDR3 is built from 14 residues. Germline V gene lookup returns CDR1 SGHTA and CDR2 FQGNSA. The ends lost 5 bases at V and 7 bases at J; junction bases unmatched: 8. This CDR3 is CASSPGQGYGTQYF. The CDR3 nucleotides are TGTGCCAGCAGCCCCGGACAGGGGTACGGGACCCAGTACTTC.

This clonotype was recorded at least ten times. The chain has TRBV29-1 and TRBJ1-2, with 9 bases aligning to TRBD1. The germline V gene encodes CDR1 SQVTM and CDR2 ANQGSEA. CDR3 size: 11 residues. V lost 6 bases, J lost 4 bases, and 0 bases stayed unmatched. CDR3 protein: CSVGQGYGYTF. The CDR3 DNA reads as TGCAGCGTGGGACAGGGCTATGGCTACACCTTC.

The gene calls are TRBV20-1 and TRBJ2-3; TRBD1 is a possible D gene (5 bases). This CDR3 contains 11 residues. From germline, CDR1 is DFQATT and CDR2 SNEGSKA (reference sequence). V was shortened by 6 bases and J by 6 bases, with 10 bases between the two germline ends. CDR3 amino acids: CSAPPGDTQYF. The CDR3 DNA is TGCAGTGCGCCCCCAGGGGATACGCAGTATTTT.

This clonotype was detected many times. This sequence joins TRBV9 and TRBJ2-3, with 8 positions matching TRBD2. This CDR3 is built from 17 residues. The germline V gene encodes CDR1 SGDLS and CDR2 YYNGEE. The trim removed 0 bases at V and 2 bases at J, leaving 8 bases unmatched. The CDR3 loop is CASSVVLWREVTDTQYF. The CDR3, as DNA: TGTGCCAGCAGCGTAGTATTATGGCGGGAGGTCACAGATACGCAGTATTTT.

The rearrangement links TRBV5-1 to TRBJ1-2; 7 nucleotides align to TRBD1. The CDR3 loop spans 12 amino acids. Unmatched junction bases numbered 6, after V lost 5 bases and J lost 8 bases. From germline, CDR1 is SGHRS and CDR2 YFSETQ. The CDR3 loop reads CASRYDREGYTF. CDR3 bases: TGCGCCAGCAGATATGACAGGGAAGGCTACACCTTC.